This T cell receptor (beta chain) was sequenced during a study of blood T cell repertoires in COVID-19. Original processing methods: The authors estimated nucleated cell counts from reference gene primer amplification. This table comes from immunoSEQ multiplex PCR, and its TCRdb copy is limited to in-frame clones, with some not included. V and J calls plus clone size are reproduced from that table; the DNA served to infer D and trimming. The data show 20,000 to 30,000 clones, roughly 80% seen once. V was pared by 6 bases and J by 5 bases, with 24 bases between. The CDR3 totals 17 residues. In germline, CDR1 is LGHNT, CDR2 FRNRAP.

The sequence came from a human donor in a cohort sampled during active COVID-19. The V gene is TRBV12-5, the J gene TRBJ2-3, with D possibly being TRBD2 (6 bases). The sample taken for sequencing was peripheral blood. CDR3 amino acids: CASGRPWGASAEDTQYF. The CDR3 region has the DNA TGTGCTAGTGGCCGACCCTGGGGCGCTAGCGCAGAAGATACGCAGTATTTT. Looking up the rest from reference TRBV12-5 and TRBJ2-3 gives the full variable domain: DARVTQTPRHKVTEMGQEVTMRCQPILGHNTVFWYRQTMMQGLELLAYFRNRAPLDDSGMPKDRFSAEMPDATLATLKIQPSEPRDSAVYFCASGRPWGASAEDTQYFGPGTRLTVL.